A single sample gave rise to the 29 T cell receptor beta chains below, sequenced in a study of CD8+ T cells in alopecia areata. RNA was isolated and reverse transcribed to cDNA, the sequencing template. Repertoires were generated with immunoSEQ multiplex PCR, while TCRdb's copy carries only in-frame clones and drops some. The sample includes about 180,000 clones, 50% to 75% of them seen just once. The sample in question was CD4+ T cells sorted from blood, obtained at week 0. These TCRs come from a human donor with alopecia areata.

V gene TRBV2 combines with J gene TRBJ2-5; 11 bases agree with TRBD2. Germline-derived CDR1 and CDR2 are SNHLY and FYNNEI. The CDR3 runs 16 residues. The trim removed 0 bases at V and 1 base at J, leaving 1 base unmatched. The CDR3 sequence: CASSEALAGGQETQYF. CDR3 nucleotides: TGTGCCAGCAGTGAAGCGCTAGCGGGGGGCCAAGAGACCCAGTACTTC.

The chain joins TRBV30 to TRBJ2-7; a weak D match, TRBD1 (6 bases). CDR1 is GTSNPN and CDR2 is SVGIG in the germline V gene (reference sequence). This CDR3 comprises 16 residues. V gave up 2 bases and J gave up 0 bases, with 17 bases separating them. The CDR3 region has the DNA TGTGCCTGGAGTTCCCTGGGGACATATGTCTCCTACGAGCAGTACTTC. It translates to CAWSSLGTYVSYEQYF.

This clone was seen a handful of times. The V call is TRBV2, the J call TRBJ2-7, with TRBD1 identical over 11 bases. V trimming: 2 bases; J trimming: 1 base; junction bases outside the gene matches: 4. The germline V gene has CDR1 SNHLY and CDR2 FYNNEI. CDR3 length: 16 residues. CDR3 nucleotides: TGTGCCAGCAGTGAAAATGGGGACAGGGGGTCCTACGAGCAGTACTTC. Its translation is CASSENGDRGSYEQYF.

CDR3 in amino acids: CSVGEHSNQPQHF. In DNA form, the CDR3 reads TGCAGCGTTGGAGAGCATAGCAATCAGCCCCAGCATTTT. V gene TRBV29-1 combines with J gene TRBJ1-5; no clear D. The germline V gene has CDR1 SQVTM and CDR2 ANQGSEA. The CDR3 has 13 residues. Trimming removed 4 bases from V and 0 bases from J, with 7 bases in between. Based on the CDR3 plus reference TRBV29-1 and TRBJ1-5, the full variable domain is SAVISQKPSRDICQRGTSLTIQCQVDSQVTMMFWYRQQPGQSLTLIATANQGSEATYESGFVIDKFPISRPNLTFSTLTVSNMSPEDSSIYLCSVGEHSNQPQHFGDGTRLSIL.

This CDR3 is CASSSQETQYF. In DNA form, the CDR3 reads TGTGCCAGCAGTTCCCAAGAGACCCAGTACTTC. The J gene is TRBJ2-5, the V gene TRBV2, with D unclear. The CDR3 length is 11 residues. V was shortened by 5 bases and J by 1 base, with 2 bases between the two germline ends. Germline V gives CDR1 SNHLY, CDR2 FYNNEI. The whole variable domain, remainder taken from reference TRBV2 and TRBJ2-5, is EPEVTQTPSHQVTQMGQEVILRCVPISNHLYFYWYRQILGQKVEFLVSFYNNEISEKSEIFDDQFSVERPDGSNFTLKIRSTKLEDSAMYFCASSSQETQYFGPGTRLLVL.

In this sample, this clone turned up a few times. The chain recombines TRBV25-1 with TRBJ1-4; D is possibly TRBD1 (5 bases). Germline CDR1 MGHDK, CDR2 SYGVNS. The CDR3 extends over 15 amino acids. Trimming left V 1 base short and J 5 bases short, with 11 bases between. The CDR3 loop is CASSESRGANEKLFF. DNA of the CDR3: TGTGCCAGCAGTGAATCTCGGGGCGCGAATGAAAAACTGTTTTTT.

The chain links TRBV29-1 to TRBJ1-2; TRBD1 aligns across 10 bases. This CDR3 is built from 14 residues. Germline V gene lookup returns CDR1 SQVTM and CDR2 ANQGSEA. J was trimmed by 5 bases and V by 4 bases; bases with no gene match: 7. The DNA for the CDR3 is TGCAGCGTTGGCCCCCGGACAGGGGGATATGGCTACACCTTC. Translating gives CSVGPRTGGYGYTF.

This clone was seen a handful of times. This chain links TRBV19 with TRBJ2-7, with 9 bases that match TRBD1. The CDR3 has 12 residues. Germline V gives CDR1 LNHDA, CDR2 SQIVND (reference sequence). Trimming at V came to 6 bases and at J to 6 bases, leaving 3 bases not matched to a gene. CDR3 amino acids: CASRTGGGEQYF. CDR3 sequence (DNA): TGTGCCAGTAGGACAGGGGGTGGCGAGCAGTACTTC.

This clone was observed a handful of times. CDR3 loop: CASSLEGTTYNEQFF. The CDR3 DNA sequence: TGTGCCAGCAGCTTGGAAGGGACAACCTACAATGAGCAGTTCTTC. The chain recombines TRBV5-6 with TRBJ2-1; maybe TRBD1 (6 bases). CDR1 and CDR2 (germline): SGHDT, YYEEEE. V gave up 0 bases and J gave up 2 bases, with 9 bases separating them. The length of the CDR3 is 15 residues. The whole variable domain, remainder taken from reference TRBV5-6 and TRBJ2-1, is DAGVTQSPTHLIKTRGQQVTLRCSPKSGHDTVSWYQQALGQGPQFIFQYYEEEERQRGNFPDRFSGHQFPNYSSELNVNALLLGDSALYLCASSLEGTTYNEQFFGPGTRLTVL.

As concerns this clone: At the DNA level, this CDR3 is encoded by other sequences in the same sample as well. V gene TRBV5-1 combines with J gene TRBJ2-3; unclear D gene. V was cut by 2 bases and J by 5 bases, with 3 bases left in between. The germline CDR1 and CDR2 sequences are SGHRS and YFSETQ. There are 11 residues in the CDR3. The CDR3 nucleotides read TGCGCCAGCAGCTTCGGAGATACGCAGTATTTT. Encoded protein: CASSFGDTQYF.

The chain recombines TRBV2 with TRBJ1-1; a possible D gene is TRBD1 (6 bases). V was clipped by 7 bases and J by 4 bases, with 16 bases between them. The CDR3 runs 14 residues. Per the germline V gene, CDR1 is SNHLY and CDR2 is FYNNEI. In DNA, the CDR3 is TGTGCCAGCATATGGACAGATCCCCGCACTGAAGCTTTCTTT. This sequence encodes CASIWTDPRTEAFF.

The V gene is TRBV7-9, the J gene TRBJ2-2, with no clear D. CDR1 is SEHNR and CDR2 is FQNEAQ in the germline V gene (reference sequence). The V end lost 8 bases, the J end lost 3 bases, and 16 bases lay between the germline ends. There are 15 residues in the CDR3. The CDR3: CASDSGRSYTGELFF. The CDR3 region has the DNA TGTGCCAGCGACTCGGGCCGCTCTTACACCGGGGAGCTGTTTTTT.

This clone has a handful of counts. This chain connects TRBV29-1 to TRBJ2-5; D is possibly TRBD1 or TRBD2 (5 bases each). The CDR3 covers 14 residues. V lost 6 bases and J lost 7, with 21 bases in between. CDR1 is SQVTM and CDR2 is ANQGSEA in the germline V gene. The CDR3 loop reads CSVPLDGAIRTQYF. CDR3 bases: TGCAGCGTCCCCCTTGACGGGGCCATCCGGACCCAGTACTTC.

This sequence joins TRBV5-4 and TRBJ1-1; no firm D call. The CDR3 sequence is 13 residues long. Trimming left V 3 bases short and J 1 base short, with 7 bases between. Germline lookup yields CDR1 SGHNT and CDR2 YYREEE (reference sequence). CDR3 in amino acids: CASSSTGNTEAFF. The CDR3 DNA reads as TGTGCCAGCAGCTCGACGGGGAACACTGAAGCTTTCTTT.

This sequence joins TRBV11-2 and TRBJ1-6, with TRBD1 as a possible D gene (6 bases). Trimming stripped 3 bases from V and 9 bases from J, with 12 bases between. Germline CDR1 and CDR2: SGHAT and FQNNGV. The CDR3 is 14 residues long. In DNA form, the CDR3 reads TGTGCCAGCAGCTTTTCGGGGGCTGGTTCACCCCTCCACTTT. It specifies CASSFSGAGSPLHF.

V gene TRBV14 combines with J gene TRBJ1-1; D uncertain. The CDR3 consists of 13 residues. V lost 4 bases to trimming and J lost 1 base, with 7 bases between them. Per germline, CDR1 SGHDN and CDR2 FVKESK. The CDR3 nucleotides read TGTGCCAGCAGCCCTGGGCCGAACACTGAAGCTTTCTTT. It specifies CASSPGPNTEAFF. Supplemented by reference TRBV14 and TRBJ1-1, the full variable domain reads EAGVTQFPSHSVIEKGQTVTLRCDPISGHDNLYWYRRVMGKEIKFLLHFVKESKQDESGMPNNRFLAERTGGTYSTLKVQPAELEDSGVYFCASSPGPNTEAFFGQGTRLTVV.

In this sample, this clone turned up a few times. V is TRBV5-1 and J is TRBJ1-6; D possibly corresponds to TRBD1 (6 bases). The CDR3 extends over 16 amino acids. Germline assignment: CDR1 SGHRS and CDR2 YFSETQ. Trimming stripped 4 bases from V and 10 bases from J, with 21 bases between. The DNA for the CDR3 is TGCGCCAGCAGCACCAAATGGAGGGCGCAGGGGTCACCCCTCCACTTT. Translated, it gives CASSTKWRAQGSPLHF.

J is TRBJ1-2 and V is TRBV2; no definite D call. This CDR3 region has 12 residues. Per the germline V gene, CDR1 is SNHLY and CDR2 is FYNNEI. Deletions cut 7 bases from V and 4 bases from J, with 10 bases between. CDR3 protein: CASTPNPYGYTF. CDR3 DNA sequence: TGTGCCAGCACCCCCAACCCCTATGGCTACACCTTC.

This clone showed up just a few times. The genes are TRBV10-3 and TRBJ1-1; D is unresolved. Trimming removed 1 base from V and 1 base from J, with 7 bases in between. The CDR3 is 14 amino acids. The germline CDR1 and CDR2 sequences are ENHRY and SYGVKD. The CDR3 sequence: CAISEYAANTEAFF. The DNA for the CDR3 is TGTGCCATCAGTGAGTACGCAGCGAACACTGAAGCTTTCTTT.

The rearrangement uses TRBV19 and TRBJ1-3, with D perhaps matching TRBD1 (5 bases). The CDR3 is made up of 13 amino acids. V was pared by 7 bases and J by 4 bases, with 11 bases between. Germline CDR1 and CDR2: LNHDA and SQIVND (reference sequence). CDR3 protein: CASTGLTGNTIYF. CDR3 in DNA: TGTGCCAGTACGGGACTGACAGGAAACACCATATATTTT.

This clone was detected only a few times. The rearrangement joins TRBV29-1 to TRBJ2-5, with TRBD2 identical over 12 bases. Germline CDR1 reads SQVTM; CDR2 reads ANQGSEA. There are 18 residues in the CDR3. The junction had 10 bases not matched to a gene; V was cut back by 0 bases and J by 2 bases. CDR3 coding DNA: TGCAGCGTTGAAGAACGGATCAAGCTAGCGGGGGGGCAAGAGACCCAGTACTTC. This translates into CSVEERIKLAGGQETQYF. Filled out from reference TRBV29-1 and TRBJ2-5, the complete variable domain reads SAVISQKPSRDICQRGTSLTIQCQVDSQVTMMFWYRQQPGQSLTLIATANQGSEATYESGFVIDKFPISRPNLTFSTLTVSNMSPEDSSIYLCSVEERIKLAGGQETQYFGPGTRLLVL.

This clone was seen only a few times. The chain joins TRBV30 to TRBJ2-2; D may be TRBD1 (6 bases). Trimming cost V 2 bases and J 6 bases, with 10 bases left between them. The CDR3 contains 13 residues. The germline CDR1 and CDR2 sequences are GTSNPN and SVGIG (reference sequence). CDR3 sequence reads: CAWSTHRAGELFF. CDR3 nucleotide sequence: TGTGCCTGGAGTACTCACAGGGCCGGGGAGCTGTTTTTT.

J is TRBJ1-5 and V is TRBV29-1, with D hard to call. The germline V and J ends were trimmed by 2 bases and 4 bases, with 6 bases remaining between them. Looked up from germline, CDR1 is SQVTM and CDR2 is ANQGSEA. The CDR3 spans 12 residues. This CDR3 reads CSVEPYNQPQHF. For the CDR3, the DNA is TGCAGCGTTGAACCTTATAATCAGCCCCAGCATTTT.

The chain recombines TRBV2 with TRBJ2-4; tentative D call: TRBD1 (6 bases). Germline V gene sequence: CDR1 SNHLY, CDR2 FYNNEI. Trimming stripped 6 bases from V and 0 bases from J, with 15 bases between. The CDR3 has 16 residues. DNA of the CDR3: TGTGCCAGCAGAGACGGGACATCTATAGCCAAAAACATTCAGTACTTC. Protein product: CASRDGTSIAKNIQYF.

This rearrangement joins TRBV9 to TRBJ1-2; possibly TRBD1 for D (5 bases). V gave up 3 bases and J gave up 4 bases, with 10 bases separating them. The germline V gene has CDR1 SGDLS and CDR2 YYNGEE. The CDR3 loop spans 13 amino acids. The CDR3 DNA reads TGTGCCAGCAGCGAAACAGGAGTCTATGGCTACACCTTC. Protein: CASSETGVYGYTF.

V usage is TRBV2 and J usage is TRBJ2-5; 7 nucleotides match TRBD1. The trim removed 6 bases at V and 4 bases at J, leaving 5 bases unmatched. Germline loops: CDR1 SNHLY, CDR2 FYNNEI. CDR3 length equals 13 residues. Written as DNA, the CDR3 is TGTGCCAGCAGCGAGGACAGGAGAGAGACCCAGTACTTC. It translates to CASSEDRRETQYF.

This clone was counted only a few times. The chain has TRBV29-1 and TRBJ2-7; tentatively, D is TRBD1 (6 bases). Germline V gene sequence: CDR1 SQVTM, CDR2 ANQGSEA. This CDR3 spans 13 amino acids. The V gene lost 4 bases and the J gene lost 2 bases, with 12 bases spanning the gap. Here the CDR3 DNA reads TGCAGCGTTGGCAGGGGCGCGACCTACGAGCAGTACTTC. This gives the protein CSVGRGATYEQYF.

CDR3 protein: CASRNQGLETQYF. For the CDR3, the DNA is TGTGCCAGCAGAAACCAGGGGTTGGAGACCCAGTACTTC. The chain uses TRBV6-6 and TRBJ2-5, with a possible D match to TRBD1 (6 bases). Germline V gene sequence: CDR1 MNHNY, CDR2 SVGAGI (reference sequence). The CDR3 loop spans 13 amino acids. Between the trimmed V and J ends, which lost 6 bases and 5 bases, there was a span of 13 bases.

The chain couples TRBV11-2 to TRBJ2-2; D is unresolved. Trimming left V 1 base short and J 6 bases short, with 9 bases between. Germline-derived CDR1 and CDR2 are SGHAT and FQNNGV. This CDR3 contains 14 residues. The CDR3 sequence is CASSLAGYAGELFF. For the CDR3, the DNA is TGTGCCAGCAGCTTAGCCGGGTATGCCGGGGAGCTGTTTTTT.